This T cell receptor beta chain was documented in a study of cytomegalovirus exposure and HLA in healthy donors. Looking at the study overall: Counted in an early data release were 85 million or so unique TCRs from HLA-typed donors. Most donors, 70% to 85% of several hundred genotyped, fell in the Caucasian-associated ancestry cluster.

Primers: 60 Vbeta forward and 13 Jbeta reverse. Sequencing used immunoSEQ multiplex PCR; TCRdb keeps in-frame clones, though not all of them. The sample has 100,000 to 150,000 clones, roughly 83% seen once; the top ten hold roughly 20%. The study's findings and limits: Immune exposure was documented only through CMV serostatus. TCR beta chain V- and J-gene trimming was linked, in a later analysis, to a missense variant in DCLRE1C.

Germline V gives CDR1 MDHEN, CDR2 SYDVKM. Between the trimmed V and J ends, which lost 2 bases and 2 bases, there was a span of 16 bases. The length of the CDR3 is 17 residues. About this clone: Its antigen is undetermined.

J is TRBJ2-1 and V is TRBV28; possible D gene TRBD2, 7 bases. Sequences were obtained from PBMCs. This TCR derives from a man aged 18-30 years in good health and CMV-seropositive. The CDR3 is CASSLGGGGLTYNEQFF. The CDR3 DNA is TGTGCCAGCAGTTTAGGGGGAGGGGGACTAACCTACAATGAGCAGTTCTTC.